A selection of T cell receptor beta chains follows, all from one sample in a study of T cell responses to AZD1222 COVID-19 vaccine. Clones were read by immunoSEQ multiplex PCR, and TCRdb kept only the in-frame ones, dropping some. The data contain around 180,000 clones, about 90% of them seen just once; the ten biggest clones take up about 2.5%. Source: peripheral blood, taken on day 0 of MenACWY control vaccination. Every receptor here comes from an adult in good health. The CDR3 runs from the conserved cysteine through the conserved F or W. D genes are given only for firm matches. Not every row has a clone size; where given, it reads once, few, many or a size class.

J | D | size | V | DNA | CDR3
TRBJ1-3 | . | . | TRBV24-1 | TGTGCCACCAGTGAAGGGCTATCTGGAAACACCATATATTTT | CATSEGLSGNTIYF
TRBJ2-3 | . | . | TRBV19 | TGTGCCAGTAGAACTTTAGATACGCAGTATTTT | CASRTLDTQYF
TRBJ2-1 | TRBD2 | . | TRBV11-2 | TGTGCCAGCAGCCCCTCTAGCGGGAGGCTCGATGAGCAGTTCTTC | CASSPSSGRLDEQFF
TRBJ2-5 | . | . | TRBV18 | TGTGCCAGCTCCCCAGGTGGGGGGGAGACCCAGTACTTC | CASSPGGGETQYF
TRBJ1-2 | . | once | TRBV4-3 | TGCGCCAGCAGCCAAGTCGGGAATTCAGGCTACTATGGCTACACCTTC | CASSQVGNSGYYGYTF
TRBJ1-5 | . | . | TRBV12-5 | TGTGCTAGTGTCCACCCGGCAGGCTGCAATCAGCCCCAGCATTTT | CASVHPAGCNQPQHF
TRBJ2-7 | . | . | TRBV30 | TGTGCCTGGCGAGGGGGAGGGAACGAGCAGTACTTC | CAWRGGGNEQYF
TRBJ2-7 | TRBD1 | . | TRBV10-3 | TGTGCCATCAGTGATAGGGACAGGGTGACCCTATACTCCTACGAGCAGTACTTC | CAISDRDRVTLYSYEQYF
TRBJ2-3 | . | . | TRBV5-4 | TGTGCCAGCAGCTTGTTCGGGGCAGATACGCAGTATTTT | CASSLFGADTQYF
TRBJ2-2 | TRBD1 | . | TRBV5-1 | TGCGCCAGCAGCTTGTGGACAGGGGGAACCGGGGAGCTGTTTTTT | CASSLWTGGTGELFF
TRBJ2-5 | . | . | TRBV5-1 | TGCGCCAGCAGCTTCGGTTCAGGTAGCCCCGAGACCCAGTACTTC | CASSFGSGSPETQYF
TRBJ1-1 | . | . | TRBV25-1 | TGTGCCAGCAGTGAACTTATCCGGGGTCACACTGAAGCTTTCTTT | CASSELIRGHTEAFF
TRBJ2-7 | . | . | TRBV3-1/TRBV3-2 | TGTGCCAGCAGCCAATTGGGGTCTTGGAACTTC | CASSQLGSWNF
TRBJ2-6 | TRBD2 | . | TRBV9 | TGTGCCAGCAGCGGGACTAGCGGGACTGGGGCCAACGTCCTGACTTTC | CASSGTSGTGANVLTF
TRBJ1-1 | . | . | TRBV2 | TGTGCCAGCGATATGAACACTGAAGCTTTCTTT | CASDMNTEAFF
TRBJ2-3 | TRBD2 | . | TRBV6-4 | TGTGCCAGCAGCCAACTAGCGGGAGGTTCAGATACGCAGTATTTT | CASSQLAGGSDTQYF
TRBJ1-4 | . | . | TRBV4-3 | TGCGCCAGCAGCCAAGCAGGCAATGGTCAGAGGGAAAAACTGTTTTTT | CASSQAGNGQREKLFF
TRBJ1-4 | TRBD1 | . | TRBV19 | TGTGCCAGTAGTCCTCGACAGGGATCTAATGAAAAACTGTTTTTT | CASSPRQGSNEKLFF
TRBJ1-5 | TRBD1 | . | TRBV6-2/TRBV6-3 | TGTGCCAGCAGTCCCGGGACAGATAATAGGCAGCCCCAGCATTTT | CASSPGTDNRQPQHF
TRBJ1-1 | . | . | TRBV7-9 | TGTGCCAGCAGCTTAAAAGGGACCATGAACACTGAAGCTTTCTTT | CASSLKGTMNTEAFF
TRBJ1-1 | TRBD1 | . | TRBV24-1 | TGTGCCACCAGTGACCTCCCAACAGGGGGGGCTTTCTTT | CATSDLPTGGAFF
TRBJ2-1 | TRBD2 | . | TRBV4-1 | TGCGCCAGCAGCCAGGCTCCGGGACTAGCGGTCAATGAGCAGTTCTTC | CASSQAPGLAVNEQFF
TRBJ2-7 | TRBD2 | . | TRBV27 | TGTGCCAGCAGTGCTAGCGGGAGTCCCTACGAGCAGTACTTC | CASSASGSPYEQYF
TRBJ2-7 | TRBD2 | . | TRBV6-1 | TGTGCCAGCCGGGCGGGAGGGCTCTACGAGCAGTACTTC | CASRAGGLYEQYF
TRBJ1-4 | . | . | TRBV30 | TGTGCCTGGAGTGTATATACGGGGGCTAATGAAAAACTGTTTTTT | CAWSVYTGANEKLFF
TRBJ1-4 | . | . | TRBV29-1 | TGCAGCGTTACCCGGGGGCTTAATGAAAAACTGTTTTTT | CSVTRGLNEKLFF
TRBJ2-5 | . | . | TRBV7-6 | TGTGCCAGCAGCTCCCGGCGGCAAGAGACCCAGTACTTC | CASSSRRQETQYF
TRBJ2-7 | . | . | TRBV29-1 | TGCAGCGTGGCGGGTCCCTTCTACGAGCAGTACTTC | CSVAGPFYEQYF
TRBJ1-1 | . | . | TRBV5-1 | TGCGCCAGCAGCTGGATTGGAGGGAACACTGAAGCTTTCTTT | CASSWIGGNTEAFF
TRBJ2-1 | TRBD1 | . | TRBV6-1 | TGTGCCAGCAGTGAAACCCCGGGACAGGGCCAGTTCTTC | CASSETPGQGQFF
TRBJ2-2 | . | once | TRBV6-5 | TGTGCCAGCAGCCACAGGGCCACCGGGGAGCTGTTTTTT | CASSHRATGELFF
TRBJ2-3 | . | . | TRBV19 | TGTGCCAGTAGTATAGAAGTCGGGGGAGCGCATACGCAGTATTTT | CASSIEVGGAHTQYF
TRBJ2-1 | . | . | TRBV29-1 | TGCAGCGGAGATTTAAGCTCCTACAATGAGCAGTTCTTC | CSGDLSSYNEQFF